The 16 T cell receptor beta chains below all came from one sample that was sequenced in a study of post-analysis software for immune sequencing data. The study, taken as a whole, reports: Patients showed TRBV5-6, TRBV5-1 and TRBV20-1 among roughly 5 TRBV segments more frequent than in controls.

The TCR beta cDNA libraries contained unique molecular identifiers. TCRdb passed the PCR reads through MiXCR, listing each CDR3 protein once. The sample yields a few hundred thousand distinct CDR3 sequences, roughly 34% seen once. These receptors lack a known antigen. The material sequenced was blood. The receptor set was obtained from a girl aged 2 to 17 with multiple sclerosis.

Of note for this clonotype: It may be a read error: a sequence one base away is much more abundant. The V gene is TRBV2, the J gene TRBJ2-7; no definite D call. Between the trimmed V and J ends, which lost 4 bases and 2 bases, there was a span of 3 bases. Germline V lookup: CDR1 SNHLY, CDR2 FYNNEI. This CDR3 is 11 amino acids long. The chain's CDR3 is CASSVAYEQYF. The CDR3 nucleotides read TGTGCCAGCAGTGTCGCCTACGAGCAGTACTTC.

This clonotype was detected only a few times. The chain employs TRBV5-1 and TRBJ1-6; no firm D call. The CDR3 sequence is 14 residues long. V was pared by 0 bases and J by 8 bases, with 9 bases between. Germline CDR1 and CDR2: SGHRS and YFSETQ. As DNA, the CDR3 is TGCGCCAGCAGCTTGGGAGCCGCGCATTCACCCCTCCACTTT. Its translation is CASSLGAAHSPLHF.

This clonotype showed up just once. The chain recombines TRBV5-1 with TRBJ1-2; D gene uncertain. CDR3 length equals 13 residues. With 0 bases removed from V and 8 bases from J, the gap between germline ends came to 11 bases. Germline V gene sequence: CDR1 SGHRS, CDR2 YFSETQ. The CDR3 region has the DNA TGCGCCAGCAGCTTGGACAGCCCGCACGGCTACACCTTC. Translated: CASSLDSPHGYTF.

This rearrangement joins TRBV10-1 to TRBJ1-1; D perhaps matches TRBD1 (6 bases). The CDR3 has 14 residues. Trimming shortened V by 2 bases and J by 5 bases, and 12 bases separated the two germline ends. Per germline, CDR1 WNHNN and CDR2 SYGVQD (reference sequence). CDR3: CASSEKATGTEAFF. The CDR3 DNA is TGCGCCAGCAGTGAGAAGGCAACAGGGACTGAAGCTTTCTTT.

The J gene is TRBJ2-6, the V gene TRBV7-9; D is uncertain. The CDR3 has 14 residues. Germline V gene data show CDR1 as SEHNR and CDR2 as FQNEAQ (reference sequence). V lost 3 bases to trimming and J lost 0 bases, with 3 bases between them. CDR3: CASSFVSGANVLTF. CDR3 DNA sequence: TGTGCCAGCAGCTTCGTCTCTGGGGCCAACGTCCTGACTTTC. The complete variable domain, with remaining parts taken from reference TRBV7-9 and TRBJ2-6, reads DTGVSQNPRHKITKRGQNVTFRCDPISEHNRLYWYRQTLGQGPEFLTYFQNEAQLEKSRLLSDRFSAERPKGSFSTLEIQRTEQGDSAMYLCASSFVSGANVLTFGAGSRLTVL.

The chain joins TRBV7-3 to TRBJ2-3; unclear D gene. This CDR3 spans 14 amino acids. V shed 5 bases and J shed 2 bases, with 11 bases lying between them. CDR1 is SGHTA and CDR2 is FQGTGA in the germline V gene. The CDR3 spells CASSLYADTDTQYF. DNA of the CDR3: TGTGCCAGCAGCCTCTACGCGGACACAGATACGCAGTATTTT. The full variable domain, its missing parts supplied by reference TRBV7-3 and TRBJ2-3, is GAGVSQTPSNKVTEKGKYVELRCDPISGHTALYWYRQSLGQGPEFLIYFQGTGAADDSGLPNDRFFAVRPEGSVSTLKIQRTERGDSAVYLCASSLYADTDTQYFGPGTRLTVL.

CDR3 bases: TGTGCCAGCAGTTCCACTAGCGGGGGGGCCTTAAGCACAGATACGCAGTATTTT. It yields the protein CASSSTSGGALSTDTQYF. The genes are TRBV6-5 and TRBJ2-3; 13 bases are a match to TRBD2. Trimming at V came to 4 bases and at J to 0 bases, leaving 7 bases not matched to a gene. Germline V gives CDR1 MNHEY, CDR2 SVGAGI. CDR3 length: 18 residues.

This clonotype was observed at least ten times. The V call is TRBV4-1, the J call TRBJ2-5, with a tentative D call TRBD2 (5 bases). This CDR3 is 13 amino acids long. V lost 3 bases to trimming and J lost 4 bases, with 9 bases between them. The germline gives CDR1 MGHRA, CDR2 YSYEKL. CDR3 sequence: CASSQASGETQYF. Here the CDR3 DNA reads TGCGCCAGCAGCCAGGCCAGCGGAGAGACCCAGTACTTC.

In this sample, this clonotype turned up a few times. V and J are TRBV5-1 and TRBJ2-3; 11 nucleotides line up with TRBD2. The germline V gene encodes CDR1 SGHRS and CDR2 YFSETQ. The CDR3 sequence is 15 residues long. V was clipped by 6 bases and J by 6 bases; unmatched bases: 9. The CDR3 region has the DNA TGCGCCAGCACCCCCCTAGCGGGGGGTGGCGATACGCAGTATTTT. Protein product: CASTPLAGGGDTQYF.

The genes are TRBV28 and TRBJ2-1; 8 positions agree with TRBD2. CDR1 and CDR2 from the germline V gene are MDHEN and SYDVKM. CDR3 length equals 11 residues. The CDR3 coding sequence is TGTGGGGCGGGGGGCGTGAATGAGCAGTTCTTC. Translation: CGAGGVNEQFF.

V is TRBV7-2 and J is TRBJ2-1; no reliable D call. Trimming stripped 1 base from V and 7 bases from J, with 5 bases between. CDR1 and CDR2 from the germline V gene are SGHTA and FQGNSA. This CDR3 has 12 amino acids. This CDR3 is CASSLEWNEQFF. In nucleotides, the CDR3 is TGTGCCAGCAGCTTAGAATGGAATGAGCAGTTCTTC.

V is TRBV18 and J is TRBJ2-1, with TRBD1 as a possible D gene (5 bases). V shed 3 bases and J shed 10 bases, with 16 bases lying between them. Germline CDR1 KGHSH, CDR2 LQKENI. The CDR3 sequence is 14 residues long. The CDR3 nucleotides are TGTGCCAGCTCACCCAGCCAGGGTTTTCAGGAGCAGTTCTTC. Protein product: CASSPSQGFQEQFF.

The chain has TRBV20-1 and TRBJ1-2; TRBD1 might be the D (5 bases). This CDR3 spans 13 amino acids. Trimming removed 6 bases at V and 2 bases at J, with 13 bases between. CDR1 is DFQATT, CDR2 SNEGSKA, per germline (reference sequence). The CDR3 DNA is TGCAGTGCCATGGGACGGGACAACTATGGCTACACCTTC. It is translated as CSAMGRDNYGYTF.

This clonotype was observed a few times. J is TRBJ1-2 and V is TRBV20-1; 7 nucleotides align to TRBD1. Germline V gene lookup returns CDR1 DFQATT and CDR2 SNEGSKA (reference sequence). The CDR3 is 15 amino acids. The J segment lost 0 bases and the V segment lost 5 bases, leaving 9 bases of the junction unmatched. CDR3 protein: CSAPPGQAPNYGYTF. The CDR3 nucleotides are TGCAGTGCTCCTCCCGGACAGGCACCTAACTATGGCTACACCTTC.

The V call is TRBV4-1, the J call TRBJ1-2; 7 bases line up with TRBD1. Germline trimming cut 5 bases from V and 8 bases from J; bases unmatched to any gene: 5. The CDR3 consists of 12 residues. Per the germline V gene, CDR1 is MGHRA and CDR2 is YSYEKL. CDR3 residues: CASSTRQGGYTF. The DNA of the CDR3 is TGCGCCAGCAGCACCCGACAGGGCGGCTACACCTTC.

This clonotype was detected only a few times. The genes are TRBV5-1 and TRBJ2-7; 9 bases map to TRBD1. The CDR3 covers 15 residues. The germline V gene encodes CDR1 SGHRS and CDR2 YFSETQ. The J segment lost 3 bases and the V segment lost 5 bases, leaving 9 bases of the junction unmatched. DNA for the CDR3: TGCGCCAGCAGTCGGGTGGGGGGACAGGGCTACGAGCAGTACTTC. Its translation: CASSRVGGQGYEQYF.